This T cell receptor (beta chain) was recorded in a study of PD-1 blockade in classical Hodgkin lymphoma. Across the study: Intravenous nivolumab at 3 mg/kg was given to patients every 2 weeks.

Comments on this clone: As yet, its antigen is unknown.

Profiling relied on immunoSEQ multiplex PCR, and the TCRdb table lists in-frame clones only, not all of them. This sample has around 14,000 clones, with around 84% found just once. Relapses following autologous stem cell transplantation were seen in all patients, with brentuximab vedotin exposure varying. The study, taken as a whole, reports: Significant TCR diversity gains by C4D1 occurred in CD4+ but not CD8+ cells. Baseline diversity resembling that of newly diagnosed patients was seen in complete responders.

This clonotype was sampled from a human donor with classical Hodgkin lymphoma. This material consisted of peripheral blood mononuclear cells (PBMCs), taken at baseline.

The CDR3 reads CASSQKGVPYEQYF. In nucleotides, the CDR3 is TGCGCCAGCAGCCAAAAAGGGGTTCCCTACGAGCAGTACTTC. This chain links TRBV4-1 with TRBJ2-7; possible D gene TRBD1, 5 bases. Trimming shortened V by 2 bases and J by 2 bases, and 10 bases separated the two germline ends. CDR1 is MGHRA and CDR2 is YSYEKL in the germline V gene. This CDR3 spans 14 amino acids.